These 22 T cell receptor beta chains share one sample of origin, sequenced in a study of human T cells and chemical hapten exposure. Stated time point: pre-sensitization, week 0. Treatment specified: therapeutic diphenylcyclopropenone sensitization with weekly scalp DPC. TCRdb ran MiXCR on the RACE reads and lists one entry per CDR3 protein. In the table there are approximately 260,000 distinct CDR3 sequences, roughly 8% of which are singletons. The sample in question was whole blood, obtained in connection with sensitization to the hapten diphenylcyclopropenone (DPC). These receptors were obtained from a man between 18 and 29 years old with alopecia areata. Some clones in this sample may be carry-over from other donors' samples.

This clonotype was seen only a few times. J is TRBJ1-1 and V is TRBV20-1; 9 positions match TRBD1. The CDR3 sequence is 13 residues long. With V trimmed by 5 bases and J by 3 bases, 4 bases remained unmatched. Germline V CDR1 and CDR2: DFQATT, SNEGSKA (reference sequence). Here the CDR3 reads CSALGQGDTEAFF. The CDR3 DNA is TGCAGTGCTCTGGGACAGGGAGACACTGAAGCTTTCTTT.

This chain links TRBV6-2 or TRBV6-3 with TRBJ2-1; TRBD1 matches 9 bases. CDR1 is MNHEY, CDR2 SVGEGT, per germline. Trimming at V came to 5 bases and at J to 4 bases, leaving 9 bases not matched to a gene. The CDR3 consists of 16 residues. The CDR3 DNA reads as TGTGCCAGCAGTACACGACCTGGGACAGGGTACAATGAGCAGTTCTTC. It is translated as CASSTRPGTGYNEQFF.

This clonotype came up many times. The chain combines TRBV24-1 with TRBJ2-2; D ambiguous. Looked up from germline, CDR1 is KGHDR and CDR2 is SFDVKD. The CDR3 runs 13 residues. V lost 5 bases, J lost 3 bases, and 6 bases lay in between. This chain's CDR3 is CATSGVYTGELFF. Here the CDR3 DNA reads TGTGCCACCAGTGGTGTCTACACCGGGGAGCTGTTTTTT.

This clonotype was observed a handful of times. The CDR3 DNA reads as TGTGCCAGCAGCCAGGGGACCGTGTTAGGTCAACTGTTTTTT. Protein sequence: CASSQGTVLGQLFF. The chain links TRBV5-4 to TRBJ1-4; D perhaps matches TRBD1 (6 bases). V gave up 4 bases and J gave up 12 bases, with 19 bases separating them. This CDR3 comprises 14 residues. Germline V gene sequence: CDR1 SGHNT, CDR2 YYREEE (reference sequence).

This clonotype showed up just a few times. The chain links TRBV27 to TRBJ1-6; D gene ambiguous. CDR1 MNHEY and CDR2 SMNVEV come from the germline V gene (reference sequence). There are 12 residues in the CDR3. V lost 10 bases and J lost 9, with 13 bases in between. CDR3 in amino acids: CATLPLGSPLHF. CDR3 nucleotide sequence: TGTGCCACCCTACCCTTGGGTTCACCCCTCCACTTT.

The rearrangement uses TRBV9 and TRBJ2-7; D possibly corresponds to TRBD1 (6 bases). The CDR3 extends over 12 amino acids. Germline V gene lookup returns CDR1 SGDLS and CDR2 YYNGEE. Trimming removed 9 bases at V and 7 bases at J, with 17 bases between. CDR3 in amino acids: CATTPLRGEQYV. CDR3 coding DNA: TGTGCCACCACCCCCCTCAGGGGTGAGCAGTACGTC.

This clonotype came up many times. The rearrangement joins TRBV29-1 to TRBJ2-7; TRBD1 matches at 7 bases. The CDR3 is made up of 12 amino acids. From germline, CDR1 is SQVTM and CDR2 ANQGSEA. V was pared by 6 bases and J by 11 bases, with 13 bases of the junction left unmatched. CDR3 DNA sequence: TGCAGCGTGGGAGACCGACAGGGTACGAAGTACTTC. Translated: CSVGDRQGTKYF.

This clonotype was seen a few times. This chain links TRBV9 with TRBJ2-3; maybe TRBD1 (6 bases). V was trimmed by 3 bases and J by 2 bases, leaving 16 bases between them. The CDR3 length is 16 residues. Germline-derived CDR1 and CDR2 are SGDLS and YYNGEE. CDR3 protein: CASSARSGEPTDTQYF. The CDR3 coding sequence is TGTGCCAGCAGCGCACGGTCAGGGGAACCCACAGATACGCAGTATTTT.

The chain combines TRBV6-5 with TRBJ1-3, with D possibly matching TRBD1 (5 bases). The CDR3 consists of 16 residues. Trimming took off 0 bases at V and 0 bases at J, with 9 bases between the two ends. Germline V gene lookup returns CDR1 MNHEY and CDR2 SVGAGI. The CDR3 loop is CASSYSGAGSGNTIYF. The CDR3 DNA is TGTGCCAGCAGTTACTCCGGGGCCGGCTCTGGAAACACCATATATTTT.

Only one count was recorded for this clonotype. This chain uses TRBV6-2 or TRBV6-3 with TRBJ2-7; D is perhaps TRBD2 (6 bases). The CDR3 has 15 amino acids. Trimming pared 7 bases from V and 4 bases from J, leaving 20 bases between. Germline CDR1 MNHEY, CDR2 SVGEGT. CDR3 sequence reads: CASISGFGGFYEQYF. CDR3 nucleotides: TGTGCCAGCATCTCCGGGTTCGGGGGTTTTTACGAGCAGTACTTC.

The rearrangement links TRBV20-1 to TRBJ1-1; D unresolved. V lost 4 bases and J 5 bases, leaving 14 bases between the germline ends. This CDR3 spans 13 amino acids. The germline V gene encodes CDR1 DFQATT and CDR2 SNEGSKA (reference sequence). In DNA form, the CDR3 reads TGCAGTGCTATTAGCATGAGATGGACTGAAGCTTTCTTT. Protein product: CSAISMRWTEAFF.

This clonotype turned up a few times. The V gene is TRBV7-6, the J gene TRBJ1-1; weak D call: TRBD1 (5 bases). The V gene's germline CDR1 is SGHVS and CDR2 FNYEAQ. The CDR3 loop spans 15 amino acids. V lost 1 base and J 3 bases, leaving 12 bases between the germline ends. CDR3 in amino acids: CASSLGGGVDTEAFF. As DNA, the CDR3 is TGTGCCAGCAGCTTAGGCGGGGGGGTCGACACTGAAGCTTTCTTT. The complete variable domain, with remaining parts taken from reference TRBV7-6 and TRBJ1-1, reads GAGVSQSPRYKVTKRGQDVALRCDPISGHVSLYWYRQALGQGPEFLTYFNYEAQQDKSGLPNDRFSAERPEGSISTLTIQRTEQRDSAMYRCASSLGGGVDTEAFFGQGTRLTVV.

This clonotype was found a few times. The CDR3 here is CASSPWGGTTDTQYF. CDR3 bases: TGTGCCAGCAGCCCCTGGGGGGGTACCACAGATACGCAGTATTTT. V is TRBV7-2 and J is TRBJ2-3, with 7 bases matching TRBD2. This CDR3 is 15 amino acids long. V was pared by 5 bases and J by 2 bases, with 7 bases of the junction left unmatched. Germline V lookup: CDR1 SGHTA, CDR2 FQGNSA. Full variable domain (missing parts from reference TRBV7-2 and TRBJ2-3): GAGVSQSPSNKVTEKGKDVELRCDPISGHTALYWYRQSLGQGLEFLIYFQGNSAPDKSGLPSDRFSAERTGGSVSTLTIQRTQQEDSAVYLCASSPWGGTTDTQYFGPGTRLTVL.

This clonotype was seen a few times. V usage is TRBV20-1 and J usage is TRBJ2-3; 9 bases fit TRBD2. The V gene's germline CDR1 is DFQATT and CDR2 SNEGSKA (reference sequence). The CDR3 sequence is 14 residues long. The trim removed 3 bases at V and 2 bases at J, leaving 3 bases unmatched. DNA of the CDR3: TGCAGTGCTAGGACTAGCGGTGCCACAGATACGCAGTATTTT. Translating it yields CSARTSGATDTQYF.

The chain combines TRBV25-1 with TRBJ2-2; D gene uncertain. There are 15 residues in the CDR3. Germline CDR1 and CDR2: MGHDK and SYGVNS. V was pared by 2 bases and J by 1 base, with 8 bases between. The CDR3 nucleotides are TGTGCCAGCAGTGAAACTGGGCGGAACACCGGGGAGCTGTTTTTT. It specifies CASSETGRNTGELFF.

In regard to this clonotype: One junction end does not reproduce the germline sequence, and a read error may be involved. CDR3 sequence reads: CVSSYPQGGTEAFF. CDR3 nucleotides: TGTGTCAGCAGTTACCCCCAGGGGGGCACTGAAGCTTTCTTT. The genes are TRBV6-2 or TRBV6-3 and TRBJ1-1; 7 nucleotides agree with TRBD1. Germline values: CDR1 MNHEY, CDR2 SVGEGT. The CDR3 spans 14 residues.

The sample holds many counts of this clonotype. In DNA, the CDR3 is TGTGCCAGCAGTCCGGGACAGGGTCACACCGGGGAGCTGTTTTTT. Amino acids: CASSPGQGHTGELFF. V is TRBV6-2 or TRBV6-3 and J is TRBJ2-2; 9 bases align to TRBD1. Germline V gives CDR1 MNHEY, CDR2 SVGEGT. V dropped 5 bases and J dropped 3; count of bases not matched to a gene: 4. The CDR3 contains 15 residues.

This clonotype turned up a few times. CDR3 nucleotides: TGTGCCAGCAGAGATAACAACGCGAACACCGGGGAGCTGTTTTTT. This translates into CASRDNNANTGELFF. The chain has TRBV6-2 or TRBV6-3 and TRBJ2-2; D gene uncertain. Germline values: CDR1 MNHEY, CDR2 SVGEGT. Trimming took off 6 bases at V and 0 bases at J, with 11 bases between the two ends. The length of the CDR3 is 15 residues.

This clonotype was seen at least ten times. CDR3 sequence reads: CSARRTDTQYF. DNA for the CDR3: TGCAGTGCCCGAAGGACAGATACGCAGTATTTT. The chain links TRBV20-1 to TRBJ2-3; D is undetermined. The germline V gene encodes CDR1 DFQATT and CDR2 SNEGSKA (reference sequence). This CDR3 has 11 amino acids. The V gene lost 6 bases and the J gene lost 3 bases, with 7 bases spanning the gap.

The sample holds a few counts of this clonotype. This CDR3 reads CASSVGPGQRLAKNIQYF. The CDR3 DNA sequence: TGTGCCAGCAGCGTAGGACCGGGGCAGAGACTAGCCAAAAACATTCAGTACTTC. The chain combines TRBV9 with TRBJ2-4; D possibly matches TRBD1 or TRBD2 (5 bases each). The length of the CDR3 is 18 residues. The V gene's germline CDR1 is SGDLS and CDR2 YYNGEE. V shed 0 bases and J shed 0 bases, with 16 bases lying between them.

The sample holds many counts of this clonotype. Here the CDR3 DNA reads TGTGCCAGCAGGGACGGTTACGAGCAGTACTTC. This codes for CASRDGYEQYF. This chain connects TRBV6-5 to TRBJ2-7, with no clear D. V gave up 6 bases and J gave up 4 bases, with 7 bases separating them. The germline gives CDR1 MNHEY, CDR2 SVGAGI. The CDR3 contains 11 residues.

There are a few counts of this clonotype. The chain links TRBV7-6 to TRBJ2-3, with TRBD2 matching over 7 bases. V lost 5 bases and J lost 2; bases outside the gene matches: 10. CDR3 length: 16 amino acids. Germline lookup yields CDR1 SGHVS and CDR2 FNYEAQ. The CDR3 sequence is CASSLWGGRPTDTQYF. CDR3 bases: TGTGCCAGCAGCCTATGGGGGGGTCGTCCCACAGATACGCAGTATTTT. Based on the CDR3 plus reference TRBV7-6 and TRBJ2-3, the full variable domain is GAGVSQSPRYKVTKRGQDVALRCDPISGHVSLYWYRQALGQGPEFLTYFNYEAQQDKSGLPNDRFSAERPEGSISTLTIQRTEQRDSAMYRCASSLWGGRPTDTQYFGPGTRLTVL.